This TCR beta chain was sequenced for a study of blood T cells in healthy people across ages (dated by TCRdb to 2014 to 2015). At the level of the whole study: In model experiments, roughly one uniquely barcoded TCR beta cDNA molecule per two T cells was captured by template switching. Using deep sequencing normalized with unique cDNA molecular identifiers, the study measured how TCR beta repertoire diversity changes with age. Four age groups were formed from the donors: young (average approximately 16 years), middle-aged (around 41), aged (roughly 59) and long-lived (around 82). To avoid experimental bias, donors of different ages were distributed randomly across sequencing lanes. For two donors (one aged 18 to 30 and one aged 80 or older), the study analyzed two additional independent replicas of 1 million unique cDNA reads from the same blood draw.

Its CDR3 holds 14 amino acids, cysteine through phenylalanine. This entry keeps only the CDR3 DNA: 42 bases, framed from base 1. Trimmed from V: 2 bases; trimmed from J: 7 bases; junction bases lacking a gene match: 6. The CDR1 and CDR2 encoded by the germline V gene are SGHVS and FNYEAQ. To prepare the library, 5' RACE was applied. Sequenced using an Illumina HiSeq 2500. A second about 6 to 11 cycle PCR used a sample-barcoded 5' primer and a J-beta primer mix. A template-switch 5' adaptor carrying 12 random nucleotides introduced a unique molecular identifier onto each TCR beta cDNA molecule. Each sample yielded at least 2.5 million CDR3-containing paired-end reads. First-strand cDNA synthesis was performed from all RNA using the Mint cDNA synthesis kit, with priming by a TRBC-specific oligonucleotide. All cDNA was treated with uracil-DNA glycosylase and then went through a first 18-cycle PCR with the universal primers M1SS and BC2_uni_R. For the original study's pipeline: For normalization, 1 million high-quality reads were randomly selected from each sample, with every read carrying a distinct molecular identifier. Instead of being binned into consensus sequences, reads with shared molecular identifiers were discarded. MiTCR, with a Q25 quality threshold and the strictest error-elimination algorithm, was used for CDR3 identification, clonotype clustering and error correction. A nonparametric unseen species model with Euler transformation was used to estimate a lower bound on total TCR beta diversity. Through fastp at Q25 and MiXCR, TCRdb rebuilt clones from the public reads, retaining in-frame beta chains. Under each unique CDR3 protein, matching rows form one entry showing the most common genes and DNA. What appears here as the V and J calls and clone size reflects TCRdb's work, not the paper's. This sample has hundreds of thousands of distinct CDR3 sequences in its table, and 27% of those were observed once. The biggest ten clones account for around 30% of the sample.

Systemically healthy Caucasian individuals from Russia, some 40 in total and aged roughly 6 to 95 years, were included as donors. Roughly 11 milliliters of peripheral blood were drawn from each donor into EDTA-treated Vacutainer tubes. Ficoll-Paque density-gradient centrifugation was used to isolate PBMCs, with at least 6.5 million per sample. Trizol reagent was used to extract total RNA from the PBMCs, yielding at least 5 micrograms per sample. For every donor, an aliquot of PBMCs went through flow cytometry to measure the percentages of naive CD45RAhigh/CD27high T cells. Many counts were recorded for this clonotype. This receptor's antigen is unknown. Base-call qualities are not available, and no considerably larger clone is one nucleotide away. General conclusions and limits of the study: Because donor CMV infection status was unknown, age-related changes in expanded clonotypes were potentially confounded. As age increased, observed TCR beta diversity per million T cells dropped in a roughly linear way, and a significant reduction was already evident by age 40. Estimates of total diversity based on one million sequenced T cells were regarded as lower bounds and as underestimates. Observed TCR beta diversity correlated strongly with the percentage of naive T cells measured by flow cytometry. Conclusive comparison of naive and antigen-experienced compartments was prevented by the profiling of bulk unsorted PBMCs. The long-lived group showed more naive CD4+ T cells, fewer expanded clones and increased TCR diversity than the aged group, suggesting age selection.

Rearrangement joined TRBV7-6 to TRBJ2-7; TRBD1 fits 9 bases in the junction. The origin of this receptor is a woman in her sixties or seventies in good health. Sequencing was performed on blood. This receptor has the CDR3 CASSLWGTGWEQYF. The nucleotide sequence reads as follows: TGTGCCAGCAGCTTATGGGGGACAGGGTGGGAGCAGTACTTC.